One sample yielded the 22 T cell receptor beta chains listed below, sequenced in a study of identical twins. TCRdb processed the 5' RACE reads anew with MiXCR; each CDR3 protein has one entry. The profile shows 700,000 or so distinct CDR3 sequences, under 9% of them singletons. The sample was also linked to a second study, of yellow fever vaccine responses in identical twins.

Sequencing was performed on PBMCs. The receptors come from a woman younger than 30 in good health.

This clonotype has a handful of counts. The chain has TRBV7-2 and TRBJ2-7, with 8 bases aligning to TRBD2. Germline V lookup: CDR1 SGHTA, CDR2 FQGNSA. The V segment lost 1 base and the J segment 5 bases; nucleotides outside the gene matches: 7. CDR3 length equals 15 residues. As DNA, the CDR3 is TGTGCCAGCAGCTTAGATGGGACTAGTGGCCACGAGCAGTACTTC. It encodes CASSLDGTSGHEQYF. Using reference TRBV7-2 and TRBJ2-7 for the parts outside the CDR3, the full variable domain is GAGVSQSPSNKVTEKGKDVELRCDPISGHTALYWYRQSLGQGLEFLIYFQGNSAPDKSGLPSDRFSAERTGGSVSTLTIQRTQQEDSAVYLCASSLDGTSGHEQYFGPGTRLTVT.

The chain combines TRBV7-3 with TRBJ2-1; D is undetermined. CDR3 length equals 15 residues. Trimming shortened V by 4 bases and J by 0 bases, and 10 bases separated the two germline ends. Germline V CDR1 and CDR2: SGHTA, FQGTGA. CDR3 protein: CASSSSYNSYNEQFF. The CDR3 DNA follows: TGTGCCAGCAGCTCCAGCTACAACTCCTACAATGAGCAGTTCTTC.

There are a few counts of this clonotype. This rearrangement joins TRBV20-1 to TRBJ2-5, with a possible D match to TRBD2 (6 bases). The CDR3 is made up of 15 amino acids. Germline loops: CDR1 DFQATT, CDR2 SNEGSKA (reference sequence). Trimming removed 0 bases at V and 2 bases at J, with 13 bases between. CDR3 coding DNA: TGCAGTGCTAGAGATAGAGCGGGTTTACAAGAGACCCAGTACTTC. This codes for CSARDRAGLQETQYF.

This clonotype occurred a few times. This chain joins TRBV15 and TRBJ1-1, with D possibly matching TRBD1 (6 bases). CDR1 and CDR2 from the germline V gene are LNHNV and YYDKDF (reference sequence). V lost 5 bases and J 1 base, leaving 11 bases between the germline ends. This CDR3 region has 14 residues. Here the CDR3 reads CATSPDRSNTEAFF. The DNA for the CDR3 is TGTGCCACCAGCCCGGACAGATCGAACACTGAAGCTTTCTTT.

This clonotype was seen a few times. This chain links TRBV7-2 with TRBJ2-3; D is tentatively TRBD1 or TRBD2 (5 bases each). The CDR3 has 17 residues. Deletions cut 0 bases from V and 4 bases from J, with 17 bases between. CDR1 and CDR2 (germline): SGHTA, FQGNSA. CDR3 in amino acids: CASSLAVRRKGPDTQYF. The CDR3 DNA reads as TGTGCCAGCAGCTTAGCGGTTCGTAGGAAGGGACCAGATACGCAGTATTTT.

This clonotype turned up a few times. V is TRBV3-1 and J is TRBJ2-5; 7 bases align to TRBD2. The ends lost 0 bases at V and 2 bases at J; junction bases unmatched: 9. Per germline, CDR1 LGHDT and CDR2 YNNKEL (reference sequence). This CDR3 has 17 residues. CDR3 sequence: CASSQESRPGGQETQYF. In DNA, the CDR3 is TGTGCCAGCAGCCAAGAGTCAAGGCCCGGGGGGCAAGAGACCCAGTACTTC.

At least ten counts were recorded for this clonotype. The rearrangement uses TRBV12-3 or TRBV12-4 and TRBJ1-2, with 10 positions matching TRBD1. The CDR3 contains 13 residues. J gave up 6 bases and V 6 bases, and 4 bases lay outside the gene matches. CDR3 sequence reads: CASRVGQGNGYTF. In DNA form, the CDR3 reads TGTGCCAGCAGGGTGGGACAGGGGAATGGCTACACCTTC.

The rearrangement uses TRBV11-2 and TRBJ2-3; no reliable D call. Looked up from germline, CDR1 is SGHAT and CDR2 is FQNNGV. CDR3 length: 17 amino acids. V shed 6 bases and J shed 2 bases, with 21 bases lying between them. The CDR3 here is CASSRTQTGATTDTQYF. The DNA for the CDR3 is TGTGCCAGCAGTCGAACCCAGACTGGAGCAACCACAGATACGCAGTATTTT.

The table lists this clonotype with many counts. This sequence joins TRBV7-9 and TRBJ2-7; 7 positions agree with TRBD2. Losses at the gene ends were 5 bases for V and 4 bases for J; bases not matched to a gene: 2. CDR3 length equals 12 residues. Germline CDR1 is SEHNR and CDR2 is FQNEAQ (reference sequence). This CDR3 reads CASSPGGYEQYF. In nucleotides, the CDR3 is TGTGCCAGCAGCCCCGGGGGGTACGAGCAGTACTTC.

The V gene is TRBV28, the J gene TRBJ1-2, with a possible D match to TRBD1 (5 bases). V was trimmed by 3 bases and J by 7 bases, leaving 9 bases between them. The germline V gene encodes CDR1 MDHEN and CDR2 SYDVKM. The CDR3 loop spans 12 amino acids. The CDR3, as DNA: TGTGCCAGCAGTTTGGACGGGGCTGGCTACACCTTC. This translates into CASSLDGAGYTF.

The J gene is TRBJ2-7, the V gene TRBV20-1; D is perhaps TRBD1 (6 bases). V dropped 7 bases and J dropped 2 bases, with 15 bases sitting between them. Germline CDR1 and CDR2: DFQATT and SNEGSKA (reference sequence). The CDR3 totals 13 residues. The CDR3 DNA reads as TGCAGTGGGACGACAGGTCCCACCTACGAGCAGTACTTC. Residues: CSGTTGPTYEQYF.

DNA for the CDR3: TGCAGTGCCCCGGGGGACAGCCGCTACGAGCAGTACTTC. It yields the protein CSAPGDSRYEQYF. J is TRBJ2-7 and V is TRBV20-1; perhaps TRBD1 as D (7 bases). V lost 6 bases and J lost 3, with 15 bases in between. Germline-derived CDR1 and CDR2 are DFQATT and SNEGSKA (reference sequence). This CDR3 is 13 amino acids long.

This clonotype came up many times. Here the CDR3 DNA reads TGCAGCGTTGCCTTGGTCAAGAGGGACACTGAAGCTTTCTTT. It codes for CSVALVKRDTEAFF. V is TRBV29-1 and J is TRBJ1-1; D unresolved. The V end lost 4 bases, the J end lost 3 bases, and 15 bases lay between the germline ends. Looked up from germline, CDR1 is SQVTM and CDR2 is ANQGSEA. This CDR3 is built from 14 residues.

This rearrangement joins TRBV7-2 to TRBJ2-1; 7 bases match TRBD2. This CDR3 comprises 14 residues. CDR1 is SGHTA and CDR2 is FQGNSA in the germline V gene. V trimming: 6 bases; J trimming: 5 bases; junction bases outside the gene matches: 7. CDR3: CASSSWGGDNEQFF. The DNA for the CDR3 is TGTGCCAGCAGTTCTTGGGGGGGGGACAATGAGCAGTTCTTC.

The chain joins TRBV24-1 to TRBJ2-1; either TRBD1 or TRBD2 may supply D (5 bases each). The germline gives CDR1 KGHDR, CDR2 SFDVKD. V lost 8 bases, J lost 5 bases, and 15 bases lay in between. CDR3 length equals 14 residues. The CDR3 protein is CATTSWGSDNEQFF. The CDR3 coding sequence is TGTGCCACCACGTCTTGGGGGAGTGACAATGAGCAGTTCTTC.

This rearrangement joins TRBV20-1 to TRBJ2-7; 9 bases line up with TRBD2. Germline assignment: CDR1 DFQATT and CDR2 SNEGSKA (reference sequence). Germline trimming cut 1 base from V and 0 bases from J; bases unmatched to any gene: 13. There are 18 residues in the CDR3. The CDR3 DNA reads TGCAGTGCTAGAGCCCTGGGAGTAGCGGGAGCTAACTCCTACGAGCAGTACTTC. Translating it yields CSARALGVAGANSYEQYF.

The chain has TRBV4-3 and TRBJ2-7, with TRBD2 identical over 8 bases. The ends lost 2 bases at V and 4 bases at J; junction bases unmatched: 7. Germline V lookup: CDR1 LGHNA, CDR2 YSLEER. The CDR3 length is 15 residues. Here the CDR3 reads CASSQSGSPEYEQYF. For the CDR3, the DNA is TGCGCCAGCAGCCAAAGCGGGAGTCCCGAGTACGAGCAGTACTTC.

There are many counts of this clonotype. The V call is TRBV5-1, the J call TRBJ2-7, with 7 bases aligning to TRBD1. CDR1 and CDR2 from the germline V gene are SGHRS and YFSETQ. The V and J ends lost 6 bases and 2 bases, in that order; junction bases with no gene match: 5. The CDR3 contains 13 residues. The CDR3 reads CASTGTEAYEQYF. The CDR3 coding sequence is TGCGCCAGCACCGGGACAGAGGCCTACGAGCAGTACTTC.

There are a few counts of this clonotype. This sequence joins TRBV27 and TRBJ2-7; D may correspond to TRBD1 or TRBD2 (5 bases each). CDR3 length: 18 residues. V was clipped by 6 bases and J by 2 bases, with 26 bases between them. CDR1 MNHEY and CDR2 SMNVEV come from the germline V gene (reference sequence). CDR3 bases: TGTGCCAGCAGCACCCTCCCCGGGGTGGCCAGGGTAACCTACGAGCAGTACTTC. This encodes CASSTLPGVARVTYEQYF.

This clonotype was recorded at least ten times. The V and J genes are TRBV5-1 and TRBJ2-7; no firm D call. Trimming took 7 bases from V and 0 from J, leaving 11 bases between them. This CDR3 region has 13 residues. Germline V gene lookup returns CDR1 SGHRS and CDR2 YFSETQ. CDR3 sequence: CASGAGASYEQYF. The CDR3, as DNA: TGCGCCAGCGGTGCAGGTGCCTCCTACGAGCAGTACTTC.

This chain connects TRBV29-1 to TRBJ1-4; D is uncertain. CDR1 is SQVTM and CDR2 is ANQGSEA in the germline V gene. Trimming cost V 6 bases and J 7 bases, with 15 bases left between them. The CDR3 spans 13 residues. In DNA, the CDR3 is TGCAGCGTCGTCCCGCGAGGTGGTGAAAAACTGTTTTTT. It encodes CSVVPRGGEKLFF.

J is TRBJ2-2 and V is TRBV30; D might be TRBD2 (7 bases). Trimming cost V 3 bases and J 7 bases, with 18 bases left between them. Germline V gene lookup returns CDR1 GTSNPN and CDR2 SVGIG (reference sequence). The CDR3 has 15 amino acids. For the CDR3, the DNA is TGTGCCTGGAGGAGGGGGGGGACCGAAGGCGGGGAGCTGTTTTTT. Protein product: CAWRRGGTEGGELFF.